This TCR beta chain came from a study of T cell repertoires in cytomegalovirus infection. Study overall: Through public TCR beta signatures, both CMV infection and matching HLA type were indicated.

TCRdb fed the reads into MiXCR, producing one record per CDR3 protein. The sample has about 470,000 distinct CDR3 sequences, about 39% seen once. Broader study findings: Ex vivo responses were dominated by HLA-C-restricted CMV-specific TCR beta clonotypes. People with CMV and the relevant HLA were identified by cumulative public TCR beta family frequency.

This clonotype was detected only a few times. Its antigen is still unknown. Per the germline V gene, CDR1 is ENHRY and CDR2 is SYGVKD. The ends lost 5 bases at V and 5 bases at J; junction bases unmatched: 5. CDR3 length: 14 residues. The receptor was isolated from a human donor in good health (CMV status not recorded). Some clones in this sample may be carry-over from other donors' samples. Specimen: cultured PBMCs, collected from culture after CMV antigen stimulation. This sequence joins TRBV10-3 and TRBJ1-1; 10 nucleotides line up with TRBD1. CDR3 amino acids: CAISTQGQGTEAFF. CDR3 bases: TGTGCCATCAGTACCCAGGGACAGGGGACTGAAGCTTTCTTT.